This T cell receptor (beta chain) was captured by sequencing in a study of blood T cell repertoires in COVID-19. Study overall: The study drew acute and convalescent COVID-19 samples from the United States, Italy and Spain. From T cells, B-cell-depleted T cells, or PBMCs came the material, which was cDNA or gDNA.

V was clipped by 5 bases and J by 2 bases, with 22 bases between them. The CDR3 is made up of 17 amino acids. CDR1 and CDR2 from the germline V gene are SGHVS and FQNEAQ. Original data processing: Cell counts per sample came from amplifying reference gene primers. Assay: immunoSEQ multiplex PCR; the TCRdb copy retains only in-frame clones and omits some. Clonal size and the V and J genes are those of that table, whereas D and trimming came from the DNA. The sample yields tens of thousands of clones, approximately 89% seen once. The specimen was peripheral blood. This receptor was identified in a man aged 50 to 60 with acute or convalescent COVID-19. This chain connects TRBV7-8 to TRBJ2-7; perhaps TRBD2 as D (5 bases). The CDR3 region has the DNA TGTGCCAGCAGCCCGCGGGCCCCCCTAAGAGGGACCTACGAGCAGTACTTC. It translates to CASSPRAPLRGTYEQYF.